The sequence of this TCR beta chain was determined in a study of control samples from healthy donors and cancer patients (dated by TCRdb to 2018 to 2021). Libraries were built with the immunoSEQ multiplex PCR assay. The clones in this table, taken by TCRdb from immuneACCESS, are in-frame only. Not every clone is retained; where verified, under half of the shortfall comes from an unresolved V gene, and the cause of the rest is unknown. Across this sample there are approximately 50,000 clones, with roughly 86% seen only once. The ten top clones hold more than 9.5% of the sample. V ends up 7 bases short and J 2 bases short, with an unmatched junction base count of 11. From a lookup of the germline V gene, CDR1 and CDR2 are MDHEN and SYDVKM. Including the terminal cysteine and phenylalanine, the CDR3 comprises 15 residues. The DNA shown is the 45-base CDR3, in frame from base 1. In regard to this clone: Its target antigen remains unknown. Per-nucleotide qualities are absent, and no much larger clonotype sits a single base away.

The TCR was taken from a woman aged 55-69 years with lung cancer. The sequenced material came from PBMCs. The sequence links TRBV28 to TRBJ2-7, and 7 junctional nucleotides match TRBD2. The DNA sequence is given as TGTGCCAGCAAACCCCCAGCGGGGTTCGCCTACGAGCAGTACTTC. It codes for CASKPPAGFAYEQYF.